The rows below give T cell receptor beta chains drawn from one sample of a study of neurological immune-mediated disorders. TCRdb processed the 5' RACE reads anew with MiXCR; each CDR3 protein has one entry. The sample includes 50,000 or so distinct CDR3 sequences, about 26% seen only once; the top ten take more than 20%. Specimen: PBMCs. These receptors all stem from a woman aged 70-85 years in good health. Each CDR3 is given with its conserved first and last residue. The D gene is left open where the match is weak. The size of a clone is reported for some rows only, either as once, few or many, or as a class for expanded clones.

J,size,D,V,length,CDR3,DNA
TRBJ2-7,many,NA,TRBV20-1,13,CSAPGRGLREQYF,TGCAGTGCTCCGGGGAGGGGGCTTCGAGAGCAGTACTTC
TRBJ2-7,many,TRBD2,TRBV29-1,14,CSVGGLAGPYEQYF,TGCAGCGTCGGGGGACTAGCGGGCCCCTACGAGCAGTACTTC
TRBJ2-1,many,TRBD2,TRBV20-1,19,CSARLAGDVGAASYNEQFF,TGCAGTGCTAGACTAGCGGGAGACGTTGGAGCTGCATCCTACAATGAGCAGTTCTTC
TRBJ2-2,NA,TRBD2,TRBV5-1,16,CASSWGLAGGTGELFF,TGCGCCAGCAGCTGGGGACTAGCGGGAGGCACCGGGGAGCTGTTTTTT
TRBJ2-7,many,TRBD2,TRBV27,16,CASSPDGLALSYEQYF,TGTGCCAGCAGTCCCGATGGACTAGCGCTCTCCTACGAGCAGTACTTC
TRBJ1-3,many,NA,TRBV10-3,16,CAIRQAETPSGNTIYF,TGTGCCATCAGGCAAGCCGAGACACCCTCTGGAAACACCATATATTTT
TRBJ2-5,many,NA,TRBV9,13,CASSVEPLGTQYF,TGTGCCAGCAGCGTCGAACCGCTTGGGACCCAGTACTTC
TRBJ2-1,many,NA,TRBV5-1,12,CASSLNSHEQFF,TGCGCCAGCAGCCTCAACTCCCATGAGCAGTTCTTC
TRBJ2-1,many,TRBD1,TRBV20-1,15,CSARDPGTGRNEQFF,TGCAGTGCTAGAGATCCAGGGACAGGACGGAATGAGCAGTTCTTC
TRBJ2-1,many,TRBD2,TRBV27,16,CASSFRGLAGVNEQFF,TGTGCCAGCAGTTTCCGGGGACTAGCGGGAGTTAATGAGCAGTTCTTC
TRBJ2-3,many,TRBD2,TRBV20-1,15,CSARATSGPGDTQYF,TGCAGTGCTCGGGCTACTAGCGGACCCGGGGATACGCAGTATTTT
TRBJ2-5,many,NA,TRBV5-1,11,CASSSQETQYF,TGCGCCAGCAGCTCACAAGAGACCCAGTACTTC
TRBJ2-1,few,TRBD2,TRBV20-1,17,CSARSSGRRLGYNEQFF,TGCAGTGCTAGATCAAGCGGGAGGAGGTTGGGGTACAATGAGCAGTTCTTC
TRBJ2-2,NA,NA,TRBV12-3/TRBV12-4,12,CASRPETGELFF,TGTGCCAGCAGACCAGAGACCGGGGAGCTGTTTTTT
TRBJ1-6,many,NA,TRBV6-6,16,CASSRGVSSYNSPLHF,TGTGCCAGCAGCCGAGGGGTTAGCTCCTATAATTCACCCCTCCACTTT
TRBJ2-3,many,TRBD2,TRBV9,15,CASSIAGGSTDTQYF,TGTGCCAGCAGTATAGCGGGAGGGAGCACAGATACGCAGTATTTT
TRBJ2-7,many,TRBD1,TRBV5-1,16,CASSRGPGQGSYEQYF,TGCGCCAGCAGCCGAGGACCGGGACAGGGGTCCTACGAGCAGTACTTC
TRBJ1-1,many,NA,TRBV28,11,CASSSTSRTFF,TGTGCCAGCAGTTCGACGAGTCGAACTTTCTTT
TRBJ2-3,many,TRBD2,TRBV20-1,15,CSARDPSGRADTQYF,TGCAGTGCTAGGGACCCTAGCGGGAGGGCAGATACGCAGTATTTT
TRBJ1-1,many,NA,TRBV5-1,16,CASSPLTQGFGTEAFF,TGCGCCAGCAGCCCTCTTACACAGGGATTTGGCACTGAAGCTTTCTTT
TRBJ2-7,NA,TRBD1,TRBV10-3,12,CAISGQGQEQYF,TGTGCCATCAGTGGACAGGGGCAAGAGCAGTACTTC
TRBJ2-7,NA,NA,TRBV11-2,14,CASSLDRHSYEQYF,TGTGCCAGCAGCTTAGACAGGCATTCCTACGAGCAGTACTTC
TRBJ1-5,many,TRBD1,TRBV28,16,CASSLDRGSGNQPQHF,TGTGCCAGCAGTTTGGACAGGGGGTCGGGCAATCAGCCCCAGCATTTT
TRBJ2-1,many,NA,TRBV28,18,CASSSHYWQGGTYNEQFF,TGTGCCAGCAGCTCCCATTACTGGCAGGGCGGCACCTACAATGAGCAGTTCTTC
TRBJ1-2,NA,NA,TRBV3-1,11,CASRSTYGYTF,TGTGCCAGCAGGTCGACTTATGGCTACACCTTC
TRBJ2-1,many,TRBD2,TRBV20-1,15,CSAAFTLAGTHEQFF,TGCAGTGCCGCCTTCACCCTAGCGGGAACGCATGAGCAGTTCTTC
TRBJ1-1,many,NA,TRBV4-2,16,CASSQAVFRQGTEAFF,TGTGCCAGCAGCCAAGCCGTGTTTCGGCAGGGCACTGAAGCTTTCTTT
TRBJ1-4,many,NA,TRBV28,13,CASSSAGAEKLFF,TGTGCCAGCAGTTCCGCGGGGGCGGAAAAACTGTTTTTT
TRBJ2-7,many,NA,TRBV27,15,CASRGGQNWLYEQYF,TGTGCCAGCAGAGGGGGACAAAACTGGCTCTACGAGCAGTACTTC
TRBJ2-3,once,NA,TRBV10-3,15,CAVGRGALRTDTRYF,NA
TRBJ2-7,many,NA,TRBV5-1,17,CASRQELGLPTVLEQYF,TGCGCCAGCAGACAAGAACTCGGACTGCCGACAGTTCTCGAGCAGTACTTC
TRBJ2-1,many,NA,TRBV5-1,15,CASSLGLQSGNEQFF,TGCGCCAGCAGCTTGGGGTTGCAGTCCGGCAATGAGCAGTTCTTC
TRBJ1-6,few,NA,TRBV2,18,CASSASLGVNSYNSPLHF,TGTGCCAGCAGTGCCTCGCTAGGGGTGAACTCCTATAATTCACCCCTCCACTTT
TRBJ2-5,many,NA,TRBV28,15,CASSLGATAGRTQYF,TGTGCCAGCAGTTTAGGGGCTACGGCCGGTAGGACCCAGTACTTC
TRBJ2-3,NA,TRBD1,TRBV7-2,16,CANSPRQGCGTDTQYF,TGTGCCAACAGCCCAAGACAGGGTTGTGGCACAGATACGCAGTATTTT
TRBJ2-5,many,NA,TRBV7-2,14,CASSLLGGQETQYF,TGTGCCAGCAGCCTATTGGGGGGCCAAGAGACCCAGTACTTC
TRBJ1-5,many,NA,TRBV2,14,CASRGDRLWQPQHF,TGTGCCAGCAGGGGAGACCGACTTTGGCAGCCCCAGCATTTT
TRBJ2-5,NA,NA,TRBV7-2,14,CASSKYRGRDTQYF,TGTGCCAGCAGCAAATATAGGGGACGGGATACCCAGTACTTC
TRBJ2-2,many,NA,TRBV9,15,CASSVPPGGTGELFF,TGTGCCAGCAGCGTACCCCCAGGTGGCACCGGGGAGCTGTTTTTT
TRBJ1-1,many,NA,TRBV7-9,13,CASSPRGNTEAFF,TGTGCCAGCAGCCCCCGTGGGAACACTGAAGCTTTCTTT
TRBJ2-3,NA,TRBD2,TRBV5-4,16,CASSSGAGTSSDTQYF,TGTGCCAGCAGCTCGGGGGCCGGGACTAGCAGTGATACGCAGTATTTT
TRBJ2-1,many,TRBD2,TRBV7-2,15,CASSPGLAGTNEQFF,TGTGCCAGCAGCCCCGGACTAGCGGGGACCAATGAGCAGTTCTTC
TRBJ2-7,once,NA,TRBV7-2,13,CASSPRGAYEQYF,TGTGCCAGCAGCCCCAGGGGGGCCTACGAGCAGTACTTC
TRBJ2-5,many,NA,TRBV20-1,13,CSARGTGSETQYF,TGCAGTGCTAGAGGGACCGGGTCGGAGACCCAGTACTTC
TRBJ2-5,many,TRBD1,TRBV5-1,15,CASSSAGTGEETQYF,TGCGCCAGCAGCTCCGCCGGGACAGGGGAAGAGACCCAGTACTTC
TRBJ2-1,many,NA,TRBV5-1,14,CASSLALVYNEQFF,TGCGCCAGCAGCTTGGCCCTCGTCTACAATGAGCAGTTCTTC
TRBJ2-3,many,NA,TRBV5-1,16,CASSLYGVGSTDTQYF,TGCGCCAGCAGCTTGTATGGCGTAGGATCCACAGATACGCAGTATTTT
TRBJ2-1,many,NA,TRBV7-2,15,CASSFGGGGNGEQFF,TGTGCCAGCAGCTTTGGGGGAGGGGGCAACGGTGAGCAGTTCTTC